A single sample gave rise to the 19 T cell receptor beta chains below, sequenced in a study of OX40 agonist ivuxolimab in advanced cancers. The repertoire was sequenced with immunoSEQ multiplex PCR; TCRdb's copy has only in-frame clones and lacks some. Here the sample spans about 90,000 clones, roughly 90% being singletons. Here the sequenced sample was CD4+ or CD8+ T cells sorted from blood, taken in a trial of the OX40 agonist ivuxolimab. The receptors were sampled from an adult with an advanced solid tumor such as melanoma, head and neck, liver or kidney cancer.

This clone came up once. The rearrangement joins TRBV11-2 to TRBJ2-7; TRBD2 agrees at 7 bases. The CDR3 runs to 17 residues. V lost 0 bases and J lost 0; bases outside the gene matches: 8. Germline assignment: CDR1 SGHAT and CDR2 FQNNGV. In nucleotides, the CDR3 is TGTGCCAGCAGCTTAGATTCGAAGACTAGCAGCTCCTACGAGCAGTACTTC. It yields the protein CASSLDSKTSSSYEQYF.

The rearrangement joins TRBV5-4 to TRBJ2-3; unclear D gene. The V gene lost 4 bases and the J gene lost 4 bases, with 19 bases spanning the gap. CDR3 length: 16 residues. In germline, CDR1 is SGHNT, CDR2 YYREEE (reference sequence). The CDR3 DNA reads TGTGCCAGCAGCCAAGACCCTATGGGGTTGGCAGATACGCAGTATTTT. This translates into CASSQDPMGLADTQYF. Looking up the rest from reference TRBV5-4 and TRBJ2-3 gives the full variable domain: ETGVTQSPTHLIKTRGQQVTLRCSSQSGHNTVSWYQQALGQGPQFIFQYYREEENGRGNFPPRFSGLQFPNYSSELNVNALELDDSALYLCASSQDPMGLADTQYFGPGTRLTVL.

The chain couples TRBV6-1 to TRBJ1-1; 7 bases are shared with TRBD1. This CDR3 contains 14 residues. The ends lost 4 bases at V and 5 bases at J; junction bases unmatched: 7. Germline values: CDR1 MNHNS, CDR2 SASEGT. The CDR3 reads CASSVIEGATEAFF. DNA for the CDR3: TGTGCCAGCAGTGTTATCGAGGGGGCGACTGAAGCTTTCTTT.

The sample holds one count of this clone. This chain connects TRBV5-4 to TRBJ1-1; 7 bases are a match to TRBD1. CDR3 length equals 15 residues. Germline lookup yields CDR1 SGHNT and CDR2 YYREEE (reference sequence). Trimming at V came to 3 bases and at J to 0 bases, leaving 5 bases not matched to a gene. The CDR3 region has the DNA TGTGCCAGCAGCTCCGTACAGGGGATGAACACTGAAGCTTTCTTT. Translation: CASSSVQGMNTEAFF.

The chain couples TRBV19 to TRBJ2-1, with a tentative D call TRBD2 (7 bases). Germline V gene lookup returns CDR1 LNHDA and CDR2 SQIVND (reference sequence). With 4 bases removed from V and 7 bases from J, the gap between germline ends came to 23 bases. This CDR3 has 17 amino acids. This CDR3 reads CASSKSLRRGQSNEQFF. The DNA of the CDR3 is TGTGCCAGTAGTAAGTCCCTCCGGCGGGGGCAGTCAAATGAGCAGTTCTTC.

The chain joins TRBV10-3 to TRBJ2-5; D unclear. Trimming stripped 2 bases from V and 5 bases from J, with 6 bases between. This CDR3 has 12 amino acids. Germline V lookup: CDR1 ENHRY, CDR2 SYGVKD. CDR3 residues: CAISEPMETQYF. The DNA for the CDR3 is TGTGCCATCAGTGAGCCTATGGAGACCCAGTACTTC.

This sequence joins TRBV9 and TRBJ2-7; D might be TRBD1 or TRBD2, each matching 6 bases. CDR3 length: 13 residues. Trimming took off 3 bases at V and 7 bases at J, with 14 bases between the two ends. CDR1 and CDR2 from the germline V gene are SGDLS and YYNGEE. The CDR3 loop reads CASSGLERGEQYF. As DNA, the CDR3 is TGTGCCAGCAGCGGACTAGAAAGGGGGGAGCAGTACTTC. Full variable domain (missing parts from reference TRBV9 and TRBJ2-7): DSGVTQTPKHLITATGQRVTLRCSPRSGDLSVYWYQQSLDQGLQFLIQYYNGEERAKGNILERFSAQQFPDLHSELNLSSLELGDSALYFCASSGLERGEQYFGPGTRLTVT.

In DNA form, the CDR3 reads TGCGCCAGCAGCTTGCCTGGACAGGGGGTTCCTACGCAGTATTTT. Translating gives CASSLPGQGVPTQYF. The V call is TRBV5-1, the J call TRBJ2-3; 10 positions agree with TRBD1. The CDR3 is made up of 15 amino acids. V lost 1 base and J lost 8; bases outside the gene matches: 7. Germline V gene lookup returns CDR1 SGHRS and CDR2 YFSETQ.

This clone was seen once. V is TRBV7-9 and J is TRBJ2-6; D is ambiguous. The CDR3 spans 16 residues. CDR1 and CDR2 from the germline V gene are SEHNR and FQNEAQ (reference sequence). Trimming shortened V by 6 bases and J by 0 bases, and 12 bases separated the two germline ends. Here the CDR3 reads CASSRTDRSGANVLTF. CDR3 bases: TGTGCCAGCAGTAGAACCGACCGCTCTGGGGCCAACGTCCTGACTTTC.

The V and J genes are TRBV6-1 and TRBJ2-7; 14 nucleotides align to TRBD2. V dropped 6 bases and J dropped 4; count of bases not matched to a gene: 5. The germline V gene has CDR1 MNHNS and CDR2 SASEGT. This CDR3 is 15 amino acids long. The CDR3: CASRDGTSGRYEQYF. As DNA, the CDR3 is TGTGCCAGCAGGGACGGGACTAGCGGGAGATACGAGCAGTACTTC.

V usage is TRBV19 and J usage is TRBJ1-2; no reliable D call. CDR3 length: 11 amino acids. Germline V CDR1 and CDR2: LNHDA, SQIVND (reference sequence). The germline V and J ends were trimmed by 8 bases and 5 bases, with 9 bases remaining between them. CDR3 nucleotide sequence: TGTGCCAGTTCCGGTGGTTATGGCTACACCTTC. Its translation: CASSGGYGYTF.

CDR3 sequence reads: CASSIAGGGTLAKNIQYF. The CDR3 nucleotides are TGTGCCAGTAGTATAGCGGGAGGGGGGACGTTAGCCAAAAACATTCAGTACTTC. The rearrangement joins TRBV19 to TRBJ2-4, with TRBD2 identical over 8 bases. The length of the CDR3 is 18 residues. Germline V lookup: CDR1 LNHDA, CDR2 SQIVND (reference sequence). Trimming took 1 base from V and 0 from J; bases not matched to a gene: 8.

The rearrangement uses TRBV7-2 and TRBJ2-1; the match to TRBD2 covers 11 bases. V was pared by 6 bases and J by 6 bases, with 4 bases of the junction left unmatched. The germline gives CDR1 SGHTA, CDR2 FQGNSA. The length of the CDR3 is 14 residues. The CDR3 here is CASRRTSGSNEQFF. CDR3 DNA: TGTGCCAGCAGGAGAACTAGCGGGAGCAATGAGCAGTTCTTC.

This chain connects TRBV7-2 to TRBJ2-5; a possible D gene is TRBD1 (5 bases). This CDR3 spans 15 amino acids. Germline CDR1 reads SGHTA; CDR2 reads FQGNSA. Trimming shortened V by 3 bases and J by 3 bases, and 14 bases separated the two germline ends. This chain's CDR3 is CASSFLGQGEETQYF. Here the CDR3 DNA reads TGTGCCAGCAGCTTTCTGGGCCAAGGGGAAGAGACCCAGTACTTC.

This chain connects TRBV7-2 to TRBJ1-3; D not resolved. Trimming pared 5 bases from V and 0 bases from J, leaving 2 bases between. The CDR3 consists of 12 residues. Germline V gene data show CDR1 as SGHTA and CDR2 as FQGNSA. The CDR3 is CASSDSGNTIYF. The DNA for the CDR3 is TGTGCCAGCAGCGACTCTGGAAACACCATATATTTT.

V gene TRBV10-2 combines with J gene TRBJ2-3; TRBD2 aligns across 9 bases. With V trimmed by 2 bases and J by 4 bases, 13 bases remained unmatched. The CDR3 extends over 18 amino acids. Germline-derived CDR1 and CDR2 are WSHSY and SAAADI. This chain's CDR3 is CASSEPRRWGLASDTQYF. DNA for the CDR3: TGCGCCAGCAGTGAGCCAAGGCGATGGGGACTAGCATCAGATACGCAGTATTTT.

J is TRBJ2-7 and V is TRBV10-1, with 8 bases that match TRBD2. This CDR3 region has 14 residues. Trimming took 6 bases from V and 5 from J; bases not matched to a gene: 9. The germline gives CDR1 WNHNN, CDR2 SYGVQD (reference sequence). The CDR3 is CASSAQGAGDEQYF. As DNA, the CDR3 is TGCGCCAGCAGCGCGCAGGGAGCGGGGGACGAGCAGTACTTC.

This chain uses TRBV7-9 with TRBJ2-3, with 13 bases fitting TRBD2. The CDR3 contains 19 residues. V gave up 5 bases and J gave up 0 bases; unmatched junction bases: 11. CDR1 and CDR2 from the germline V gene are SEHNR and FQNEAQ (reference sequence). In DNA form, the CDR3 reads TGTGCCAGCAGCCAGGGGGGACTAGCGGGACCCCCTAGCACAGATACGCAGTATTTT. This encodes CASSQGGLAGPPSTDTQYF.

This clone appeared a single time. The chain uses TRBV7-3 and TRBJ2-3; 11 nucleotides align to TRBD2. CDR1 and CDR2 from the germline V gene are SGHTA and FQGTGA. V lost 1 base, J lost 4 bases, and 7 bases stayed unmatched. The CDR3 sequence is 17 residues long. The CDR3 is CASSLIGSGRAADTQYF. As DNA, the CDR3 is TGTGCCAGCAGCTTAATAGGTAGCGGGAGGGCAGCAGATACGCAGTATTTT.